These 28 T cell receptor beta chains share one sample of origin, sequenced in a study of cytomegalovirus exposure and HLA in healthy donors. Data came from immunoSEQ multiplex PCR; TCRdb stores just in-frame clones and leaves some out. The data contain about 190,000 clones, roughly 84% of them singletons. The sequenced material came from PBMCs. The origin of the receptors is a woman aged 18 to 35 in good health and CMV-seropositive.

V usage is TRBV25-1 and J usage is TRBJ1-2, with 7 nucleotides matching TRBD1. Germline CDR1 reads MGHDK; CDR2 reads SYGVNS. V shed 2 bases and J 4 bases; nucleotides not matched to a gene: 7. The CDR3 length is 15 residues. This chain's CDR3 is CASSEPQQGTYGYTF. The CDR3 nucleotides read TGTGCCAGCAGTGAACCCCAACAGGGGACCTATGGCTACACCTTC.

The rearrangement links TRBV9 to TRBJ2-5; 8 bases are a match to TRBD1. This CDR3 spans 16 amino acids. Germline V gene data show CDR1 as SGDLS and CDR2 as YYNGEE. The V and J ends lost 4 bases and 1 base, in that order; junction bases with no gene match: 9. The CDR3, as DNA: TGTGCCAGCAGCCCCCGGACAGGGTTCCCCCAAGAGACCCAGTACTTC. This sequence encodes CASSPRTGFPQETQYF.

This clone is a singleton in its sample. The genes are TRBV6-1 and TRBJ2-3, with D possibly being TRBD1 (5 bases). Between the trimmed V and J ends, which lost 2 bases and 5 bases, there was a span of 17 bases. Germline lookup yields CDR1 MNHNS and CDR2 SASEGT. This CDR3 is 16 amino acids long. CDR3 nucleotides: TGTGCCAGCAGTGAATTCGTACAGGAGAATGGAGATACGCAGTATTTT. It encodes CASSEFVQENGDTQYF.

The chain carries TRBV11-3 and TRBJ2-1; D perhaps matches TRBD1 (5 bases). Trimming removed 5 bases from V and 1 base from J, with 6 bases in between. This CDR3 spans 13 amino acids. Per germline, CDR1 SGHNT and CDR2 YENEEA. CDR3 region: CASSRGSYNEQFF. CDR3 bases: TGTGCCAGCAGCAGGGGTTCCTACAATGAGCAGTTCTTC. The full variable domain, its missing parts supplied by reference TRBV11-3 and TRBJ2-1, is EAGVVQSPRYKIIEKKQPVAFWCNPISGHNTLYWYLQNLGQGPELLIRYENEEAVDDSQLPKDRFSAERLKGVDSTLKIQPAELGDSAVYLCASSRGSYNEQFFGPGTRLTVL.

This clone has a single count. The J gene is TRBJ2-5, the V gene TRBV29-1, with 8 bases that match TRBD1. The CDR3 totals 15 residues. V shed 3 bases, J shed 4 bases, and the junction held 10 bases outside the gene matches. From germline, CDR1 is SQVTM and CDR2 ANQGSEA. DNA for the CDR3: TGCAGCGTTGATGGGCGGACAGGGTCGACAGAGACCCAGTACTTC. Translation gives CSVDGRTGSTETQYF.

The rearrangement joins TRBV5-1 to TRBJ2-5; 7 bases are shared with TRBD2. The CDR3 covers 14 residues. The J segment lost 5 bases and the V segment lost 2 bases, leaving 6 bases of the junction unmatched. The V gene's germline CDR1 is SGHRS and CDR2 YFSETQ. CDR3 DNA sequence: TGCGCCAGCAGCTTACTAGCGAACACTGAGACCCAGTACTTC. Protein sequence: CASSLLANTETQYF.

CDR3 in amino acids: CASSPRSVGANVLTF. In DNA form, the CDR3 reads TGTGCCAGCAGCCCTCGCAGCGTGGGGGCCAACGTCCTGACTTTC. This chain connects TRBV6-5 to TRBJ2-6; D not certain. The germline gives CDR1 MNHEY, CDR2 SVGAGI. Trimming removed 6 bases at V and 4 bases at J, with 13 bases between. The CDR3 has 15 amino acids.

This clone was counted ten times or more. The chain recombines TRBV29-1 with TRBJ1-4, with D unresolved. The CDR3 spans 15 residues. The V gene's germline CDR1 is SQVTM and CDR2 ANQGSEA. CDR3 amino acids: CSPGFALVTNEKLFF. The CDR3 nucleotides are TGCTCCCCCGGGTTTGCTCTGGTGACTAATGAAAAACTGTTTTTT.

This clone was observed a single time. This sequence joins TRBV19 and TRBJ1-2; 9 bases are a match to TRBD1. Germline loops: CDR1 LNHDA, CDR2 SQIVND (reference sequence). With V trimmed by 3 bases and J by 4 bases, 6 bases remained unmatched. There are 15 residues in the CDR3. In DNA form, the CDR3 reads TGTGCCAGTAGTATTCCGACAGGGGGACTCTATGGCTACACCTTC. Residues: CASSIPTGGLYGYTF.

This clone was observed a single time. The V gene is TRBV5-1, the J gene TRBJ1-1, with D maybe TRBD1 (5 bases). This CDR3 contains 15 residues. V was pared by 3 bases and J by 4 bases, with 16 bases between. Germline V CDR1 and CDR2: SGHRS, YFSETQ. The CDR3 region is CASSYRLGRGTEAFF. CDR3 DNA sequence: TGCGCCAGCAGCTACAGGCTCGGTAGGGGCACTGAAGCTTTCTTT.

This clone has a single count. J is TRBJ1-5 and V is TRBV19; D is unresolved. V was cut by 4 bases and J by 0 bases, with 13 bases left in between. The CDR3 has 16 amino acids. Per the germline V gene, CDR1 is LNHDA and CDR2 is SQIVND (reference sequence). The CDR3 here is CASSNWRRNSNQPQHF. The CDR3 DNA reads TGTGCCAGTAGTAACTGGAGGAGAAATAGCAATCAGCCCCAGCATTTT.

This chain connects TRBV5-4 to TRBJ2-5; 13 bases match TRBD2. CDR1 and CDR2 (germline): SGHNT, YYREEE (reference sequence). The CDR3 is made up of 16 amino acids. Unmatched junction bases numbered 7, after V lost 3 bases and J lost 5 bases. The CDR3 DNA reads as TGTGCCAGCAGCTCCCGACTAGCGGGGGGTGAGGAGACCCAGTACTTC. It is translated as CASSSRLAGGEETQYF.

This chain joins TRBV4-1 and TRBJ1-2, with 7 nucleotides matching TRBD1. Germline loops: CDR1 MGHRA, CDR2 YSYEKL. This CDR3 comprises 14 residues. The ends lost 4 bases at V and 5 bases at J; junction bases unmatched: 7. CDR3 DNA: TGCGCCAGCAGCCCAGACAGGGCCAGTTATGGCTACACCTTC. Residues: CASSPDRASYGYTF.

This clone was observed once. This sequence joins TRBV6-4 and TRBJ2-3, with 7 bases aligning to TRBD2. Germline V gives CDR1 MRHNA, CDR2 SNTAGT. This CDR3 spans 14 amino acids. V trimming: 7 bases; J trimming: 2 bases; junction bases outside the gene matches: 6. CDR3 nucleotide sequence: TGTGCCAGCAAGGCTAGCGGTGACACAGATACGCAGTATTTT. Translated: CASKASGDTDTQYF.

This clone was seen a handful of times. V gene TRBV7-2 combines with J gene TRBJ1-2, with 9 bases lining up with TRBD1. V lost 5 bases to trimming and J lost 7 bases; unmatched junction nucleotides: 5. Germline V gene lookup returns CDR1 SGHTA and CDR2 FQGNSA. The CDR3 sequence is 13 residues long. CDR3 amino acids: CASSQQGALGYTF. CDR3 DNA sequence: TGTGCCAGCAGCCAACAGGGGGCTCTTGGCTACACCTTC.

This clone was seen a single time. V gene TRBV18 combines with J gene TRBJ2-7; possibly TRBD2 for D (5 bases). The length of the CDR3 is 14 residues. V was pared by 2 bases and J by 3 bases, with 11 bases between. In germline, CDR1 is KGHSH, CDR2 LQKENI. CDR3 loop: CASSPRTGNYEQYF. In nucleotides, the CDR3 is TGTGCCAGCTCACCAAGGACCGGGAACTACGAGCAGTACTTC. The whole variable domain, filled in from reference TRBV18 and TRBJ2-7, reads NAGVMQNPRHLVRRRGQEARLRCSPMKGHSHVYWYRQLPEEGLKFMVYLQKENIIDESGMPKERFSAEFPKEGPSILRIQQVVRGDSAAYFCASSPRTGNYEQYFGPGTRLTVT.

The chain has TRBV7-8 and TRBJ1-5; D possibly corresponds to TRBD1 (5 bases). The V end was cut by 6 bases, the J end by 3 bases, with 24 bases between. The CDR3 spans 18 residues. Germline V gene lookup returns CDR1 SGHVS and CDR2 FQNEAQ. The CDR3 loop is CASSSQGSPGFFNQPQHF. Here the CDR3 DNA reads TGTGCCAGCAGTTCGCAGGGTTCCCCAGGCTTTTTCAATCAGCCCCAGCATTTT. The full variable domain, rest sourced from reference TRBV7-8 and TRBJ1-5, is GAGVSQSPRYKVAKRGQDVALRCDPISGHVSLFWYQQALGQGPEFLTYFQNEAQLDKSGLPSDRFFAERPEGSVSTLKIQRTQQEDSAVYLCASSSQGSPGFFNQPQHFGDGTRLSIL.

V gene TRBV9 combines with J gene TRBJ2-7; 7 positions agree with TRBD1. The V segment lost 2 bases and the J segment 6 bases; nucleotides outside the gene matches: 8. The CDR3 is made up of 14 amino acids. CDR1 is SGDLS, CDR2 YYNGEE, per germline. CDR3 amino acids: CASSVGSTGREQYF. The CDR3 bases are TGTGCCAGCAGCGTGGGGTCGACAGGGCGCGAGCAGTACTTC.

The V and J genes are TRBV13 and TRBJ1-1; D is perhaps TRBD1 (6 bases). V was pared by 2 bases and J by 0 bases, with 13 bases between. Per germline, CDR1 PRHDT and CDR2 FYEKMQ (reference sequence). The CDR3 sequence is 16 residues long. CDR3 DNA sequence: TGTGCCAGCAGCTTACGAGGGGGTGGGGTGAACACTGAAGCTTTCTTT. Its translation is CASSLRGGGVNTEAFF.

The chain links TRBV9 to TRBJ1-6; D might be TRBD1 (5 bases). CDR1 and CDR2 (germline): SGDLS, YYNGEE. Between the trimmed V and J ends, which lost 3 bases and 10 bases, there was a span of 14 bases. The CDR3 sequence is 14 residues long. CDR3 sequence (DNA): TGTGCCAGCAGCGACCGGGCCGGGGGATCACCCCTCCACTTT. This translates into CASSDRAGGSPLHF. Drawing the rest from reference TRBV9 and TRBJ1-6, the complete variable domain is DSGVTQTPKHLITATGQRVTLRCSPRSGDLSVYWYQQSLDQGLQFLIQYYNGEERAKGNILERFSAQQFPDLHSELNLSSLELGDSALYFCASSDRAGGSPLHFGNGTRLTVT.

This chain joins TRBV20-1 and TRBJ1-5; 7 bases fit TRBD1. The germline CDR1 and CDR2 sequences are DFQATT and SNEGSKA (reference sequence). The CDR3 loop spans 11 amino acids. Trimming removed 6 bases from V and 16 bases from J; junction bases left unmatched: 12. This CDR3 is CSAATGQITHF. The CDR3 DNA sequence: TGCAGTGCGGCCACGGGACAGATCACCCATTTT.

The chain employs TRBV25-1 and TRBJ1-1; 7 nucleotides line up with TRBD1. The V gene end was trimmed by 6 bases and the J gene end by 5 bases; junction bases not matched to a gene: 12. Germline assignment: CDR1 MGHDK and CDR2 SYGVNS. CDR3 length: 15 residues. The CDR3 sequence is CASRRHSGTDTEAFF. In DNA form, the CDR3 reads TGTGCCAGCAGGCGCCACTCCGGGACAGATACTGAAGCTTTCTTT.

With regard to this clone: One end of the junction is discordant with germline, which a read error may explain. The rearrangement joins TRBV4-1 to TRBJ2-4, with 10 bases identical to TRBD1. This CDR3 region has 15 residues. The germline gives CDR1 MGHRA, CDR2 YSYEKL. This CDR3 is CASSQVGTGDAGRHF. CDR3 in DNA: TGCGCCAGCAGCCAAGTGGGGACAGGGGACGCGGGTCGGCACTTC.

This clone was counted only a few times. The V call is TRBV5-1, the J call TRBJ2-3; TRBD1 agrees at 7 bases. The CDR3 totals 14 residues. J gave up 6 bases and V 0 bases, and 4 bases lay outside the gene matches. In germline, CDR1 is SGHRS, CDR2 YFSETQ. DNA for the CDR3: TGCGCCAGCAGCTTGGAAAGCAGGGGGGATACGCAGTATTTT. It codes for CASSLESRGDTQYF.

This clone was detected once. The CDR3 coding sequence is TGCAGTGCTAGAGGCTATGGGACCCAGTACTTC. It yields the protein CSARGYGTQYF. V and J are TRBV20-1 and TRBJ2-5, with D uncertain. Germline V lookup: CDR1 DFQATT, CDR2 SNEGSKA (reference sequence). V was pared by 1 base and J by 7 bases, with 7 bases between. The CDR3 is 11 amino acids.

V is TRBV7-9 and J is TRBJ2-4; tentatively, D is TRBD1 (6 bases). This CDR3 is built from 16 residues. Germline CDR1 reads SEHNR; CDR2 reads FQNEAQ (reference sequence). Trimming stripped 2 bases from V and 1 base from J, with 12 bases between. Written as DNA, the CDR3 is TGTGCCAGCAGCTTAAAAACAGGGAGTGCCAAAAACATTCAGTACTTC. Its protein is CASSLKTGSAKNIQYF.

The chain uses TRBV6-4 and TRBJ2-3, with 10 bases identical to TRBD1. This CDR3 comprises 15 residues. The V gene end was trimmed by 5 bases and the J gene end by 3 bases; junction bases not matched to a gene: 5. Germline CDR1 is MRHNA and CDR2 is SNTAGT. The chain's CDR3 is CASSSGTGETDTQYF. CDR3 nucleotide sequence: TGTGCCAGCAGTTCAGGGACAGGGGAAACAGATACGCAGTATTTT.

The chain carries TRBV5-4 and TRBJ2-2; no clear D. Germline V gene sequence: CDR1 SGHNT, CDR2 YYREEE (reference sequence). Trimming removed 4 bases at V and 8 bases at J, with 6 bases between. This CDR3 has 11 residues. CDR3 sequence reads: CASSGAGELFF. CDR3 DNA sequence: TGTGCCAGCAGCGGAGCGGGGGAGCTGTTTTTT.